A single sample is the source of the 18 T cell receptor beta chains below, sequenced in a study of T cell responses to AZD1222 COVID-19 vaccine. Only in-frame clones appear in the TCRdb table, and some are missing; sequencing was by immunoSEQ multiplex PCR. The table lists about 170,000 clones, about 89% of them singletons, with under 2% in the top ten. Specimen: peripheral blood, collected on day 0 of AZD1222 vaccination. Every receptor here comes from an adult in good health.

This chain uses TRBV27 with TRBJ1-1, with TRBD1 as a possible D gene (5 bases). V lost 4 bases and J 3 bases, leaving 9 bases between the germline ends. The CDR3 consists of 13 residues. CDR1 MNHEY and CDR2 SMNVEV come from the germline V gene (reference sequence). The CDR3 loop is CASSYLGDTEAFF. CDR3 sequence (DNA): TGTGCCAGCAGTTACCTGGGGGACACTGAAGCTTTCTTT.

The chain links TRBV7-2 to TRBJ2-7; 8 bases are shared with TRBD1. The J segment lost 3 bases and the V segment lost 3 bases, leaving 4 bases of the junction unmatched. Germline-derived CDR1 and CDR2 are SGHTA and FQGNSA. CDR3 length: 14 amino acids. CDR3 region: CASSFTGGSYEQYF. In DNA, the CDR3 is TGTGCCAGCAGCTTTACAGGGGGGAGCTACGAGCAGTACTTC.

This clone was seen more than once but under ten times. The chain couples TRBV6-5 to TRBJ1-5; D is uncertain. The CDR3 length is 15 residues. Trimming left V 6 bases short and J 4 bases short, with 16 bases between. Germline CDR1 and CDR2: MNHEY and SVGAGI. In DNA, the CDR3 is TGTGCCAGCAGGCGGGCCGTTCGCCCGAATCAGCCCCAGCATTTT. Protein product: CASRRAVRPNQPQHF.

The CDR3 nucleotides are TGCAGTGCTAGTTCCCCCAGGGCCCCGGCCAGCTCCTACGAGCAGTACTTC. Encoded protein: CSASSPRAPASSYEQYF. The V and J genes are TRBV20-1 and TRBJ2-7; D possibly corresponds to TRBD1 (5 bases). The CDR3 runs 17 residues. Germline V CDR1 and CDR2: DFQATT, SNEGSKA (reference sequence). Between the trimmed V and J ends, which lost 3 bases and 0 bases, there was a span of 21 bases.

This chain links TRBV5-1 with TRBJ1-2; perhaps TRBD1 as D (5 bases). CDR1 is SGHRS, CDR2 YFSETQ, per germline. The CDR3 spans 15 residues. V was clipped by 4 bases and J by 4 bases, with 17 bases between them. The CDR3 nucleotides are TGCGCCAGCAGCCCGGGGGGTGCAGGACTCTATGGCTACACCTTC. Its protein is CASSPGGAGLYGYTF.

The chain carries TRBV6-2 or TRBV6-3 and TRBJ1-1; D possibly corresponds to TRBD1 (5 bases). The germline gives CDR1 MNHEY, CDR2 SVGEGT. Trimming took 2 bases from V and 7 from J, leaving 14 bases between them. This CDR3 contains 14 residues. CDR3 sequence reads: CASSYTSRGYEAFF. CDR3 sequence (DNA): TGTGCCAGCAGTTACACCTCACGGGGGTATGAAGCTTTCTTT.

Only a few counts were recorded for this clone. The chain's CDR3 is CSASRGGQGIQYF. The CDR3 nucleotides read TGCAGTGCTAGTCGGGGGGGCCAGGGCATTCAGTACTTC. J is TRBJ2-4 and V is TRBV20-1; 8 bases are shared with TRBD2. Germline loops: CDR1 DFQATT, CDR2 SNEGSKA (reference sequence). This CDR3 spans 13 amino acids. V shed 3 bases and J 9 bases; nucleotides not matched to a gene: 7.

The CDR3 loop is CAWTVSPYEQYF. DNA of the CDR3: TGTGCCTGGACCGTGTCCCCCTACGAGCAGTACTTC. The chain has TRBV30 and TRBJ2-7; D gene unclear. Germline loops: CDR1 GTSNPN, CDR2 SVGIG (reference sequence). CDR3 length: 12 amino acids. V was pared by 4 bases and J by 2 bases, with 9 bases between.

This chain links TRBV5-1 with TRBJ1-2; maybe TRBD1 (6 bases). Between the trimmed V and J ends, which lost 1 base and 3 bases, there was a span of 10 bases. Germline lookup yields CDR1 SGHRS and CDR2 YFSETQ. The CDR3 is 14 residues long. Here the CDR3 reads CASSLRGADYGYTF. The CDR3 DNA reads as TGCGCCAGCAGCTTGCGGGGGGCTGACTATGGCTACACCTTC.

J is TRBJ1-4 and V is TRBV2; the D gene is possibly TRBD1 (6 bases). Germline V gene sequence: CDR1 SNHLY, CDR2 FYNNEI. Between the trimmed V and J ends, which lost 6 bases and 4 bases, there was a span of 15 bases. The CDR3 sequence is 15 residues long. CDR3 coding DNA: TGTGCCAGCAGGACCTCCGGGACACTTAATGAAAAACTGTTTTTT. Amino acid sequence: CASRTSGTLNEKLFF.

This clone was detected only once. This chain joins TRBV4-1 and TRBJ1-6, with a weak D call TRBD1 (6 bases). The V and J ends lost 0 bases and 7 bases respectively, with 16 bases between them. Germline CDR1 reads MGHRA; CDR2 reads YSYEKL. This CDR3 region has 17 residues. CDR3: CASSQESGQFPNSPLHF. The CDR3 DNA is TGCGCCAGCAGCCAAGAGAGCGGACAGTTCCCAAATTCACCCCTCCACTTT.

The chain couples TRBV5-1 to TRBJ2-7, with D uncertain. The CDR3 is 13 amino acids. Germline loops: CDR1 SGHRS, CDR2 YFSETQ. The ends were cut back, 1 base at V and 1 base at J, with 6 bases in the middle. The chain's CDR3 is CASSLLESYEQYF. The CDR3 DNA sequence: TGCGCCAGCAGCTTGTTAGAATCCTACGAGCAGTACTTC.

The DNA for the CDR3 is TGTGCCAGCAGGACGACTAGCGGGAGGGGTTCCGGGGAGCTGTTTTTT. It encodes CASRTTSGRGSGELFF. V usage is TRBV2 and J usage is TRBJ2-2; 14 positions agree with TRBD2. Germline CDR1 is SNHLY and CDR2 is FYNNEI. The CDR3 sequence is 16 residues long. Trimming removed 6 bases from V and 6 bases from J; junction bases left unmatched: 6. Filled out from reference TRBV2 and TRBJ2-2, the complete variable domain reads EPEVTQTPSHQVTQMGQEVILRCVPISNHLYFYWYRQILGQKVEFLVSFYNNEISEKSEIFDDQFSVERPDGSNFTLKIRSTKLEDSAMYFCASRTTSGRGSGELFFGEGSRLTVL.

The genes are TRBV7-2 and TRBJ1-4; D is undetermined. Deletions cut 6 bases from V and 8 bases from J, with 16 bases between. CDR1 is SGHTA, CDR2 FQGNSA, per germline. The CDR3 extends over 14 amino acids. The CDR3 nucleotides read TGTGCCAGCAGTGCAAGGTTCGGAGGGGAAAAACTGTTTTTT. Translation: CASSARFGGEKLFF.

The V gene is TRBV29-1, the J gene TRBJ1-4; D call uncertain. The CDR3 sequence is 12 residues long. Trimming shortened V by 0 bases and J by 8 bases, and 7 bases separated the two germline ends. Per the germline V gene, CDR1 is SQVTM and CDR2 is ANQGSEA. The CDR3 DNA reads TGCAGCGTTGAAGAATCGACGGAAAAACTGTTTTTT. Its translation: CSVEESTEKLFF.

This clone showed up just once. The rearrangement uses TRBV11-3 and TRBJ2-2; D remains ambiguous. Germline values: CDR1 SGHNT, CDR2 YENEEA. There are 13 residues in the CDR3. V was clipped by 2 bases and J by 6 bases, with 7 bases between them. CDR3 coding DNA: TGTGCCAGCAGCTTAAAAGGGTCCGGGGAGCTGTTTTTT. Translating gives CASSLKGSGELFF.

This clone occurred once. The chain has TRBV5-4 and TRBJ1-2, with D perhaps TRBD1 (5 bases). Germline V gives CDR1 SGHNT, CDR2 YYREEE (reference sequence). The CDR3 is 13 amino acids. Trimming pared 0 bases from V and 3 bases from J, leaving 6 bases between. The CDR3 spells CASSLVTDYGYTF. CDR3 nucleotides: TGTGCCAGCAGCTTGGTGACAGACTATGGCTACACCTTC.

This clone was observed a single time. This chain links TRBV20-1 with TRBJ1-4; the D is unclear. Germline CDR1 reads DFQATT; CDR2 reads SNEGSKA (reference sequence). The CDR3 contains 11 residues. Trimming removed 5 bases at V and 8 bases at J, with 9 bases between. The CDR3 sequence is CSAPVGEKLFF. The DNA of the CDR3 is TGCAGTGCTCCGGTCGGGGAAAAACTGTTTTTT.